The sequence of this TCR beta chain was determined in a study of naive and memory T cell subsets. An equimolar mix of two oligonucleotides served as the beta constant-region primer for TRBC1 and TRBC2. Nested alpha and beta constant-region primers with the SP2 primer drove four PCR rounds on ligated cDNA. Via MiXCR, TCRdb re-called the UMI-ligation and nested PCR reads, giving one row per CDR3 protein. This sample has fewer than 150,000 distinct CDR3 sequences, with about 20% found just once. A remark on this clonotype: No antigen is known for it.

Study-wide findings and caveats: Especially in CD8 cells, naive repertoires contained a few larger clonotypes, possibly CD45RA-re-expressing memory cells. Over 95% of naive TCR sequences appeared only once after error correction, unlike memory subsets. Activation and differentiation may alter RNA-based TCR counts.

Trimming cost V 4 bases and J 0 bases, with 10 bases left between them. Germline V gene lookup returns CDR1 MNHEY and CDR2 SMNVEV (reference sequence). The CDR3 consists of 15 residues. The chain links TRBV27 to TRBJ2-1, with D unclear. This receptor was obtained from a human donor in good health. Sample: naive CD8+ T cells from blood. This CDR3 reads CASSSGSSSYNEQFF. The CDR3, as DNA: TGTGCCAGCAGTTCCGGGTCCTCCTCCTACAATGAGCAGTTCTTC.